These 21 T cell receptor beta chains were all obtained from the same sample, sequenced in a study of CD8+CD57+ T cells in acquired aplastic anemia. Genomic DNA templated the TCR beta VDJ and CDR3 profiling. TCRdb analysed the reads with MiXCR anew, one entry per CDR3 protein. The sample records fewer than 200,000 distinct CDR3 sequences, 65% to 75% being singletons. Patients included in sequencing had previously demonstrated CD8+CD57+ cell expansion by flow cytometry. Sequencing was done on a sample of sorted CD4+, CD8+, or CD8+CD57+ T cells (not recorded which) from PBMCs. The receptors shown here come from a human donor with aplastic anemia.

This clonotype is classed as medium-sized. The J gene is TRBJ2-7, the V gene TRBV6-5; 10 bases fit TRBD2. CDR1 and CDR2 from the germline V gene are MNHEY and SVGAGI. V lost 5 bases to trimming and J lost 5 bases; unmatched junction nucleotides: 9. CDR3 length: 15 amino acids. Here the CDR3 reads CASSQASGTSDEQYF. Written as DNA, the CDR3 is TGTGCCAGCAGTCAGGCCTCCGGGACTAGCGACGAGCAGTACTTC.

The gene calls are TRBV29-1 and TRBJ2-7; 11 nucleotides line up with TRBD1. This CDR3 has 14 amino acids. The V gene end was trimmed by 4 bases and the J gene end by 4 bases; junction bases not matched to a gene: 6. From germline, CDR1 is SQVTM and CDR2 ANQGSEA. CDR3 DNA: TGCAGCGTTGGGACAGGGGGCGGCGGTTACGAGCAGTACTTC. Translation: CSVGTGGGGYEQYF.

This clonotype showed up many times. The chain carries TRBV6-4 and TRBJ2-5; TRBD2 matches 7 bases. V lost 6 bases, J lost 4 bases, and 5 bases stayed unmatched. The CDR3 has 13 amino acids. Germline values: CDR1 MRHNA, CDR2 SNTAGT. DNA of the CDR3: TGTGCCAGCAGCGGACTAGAGTCAGAGACCCAGTACTTC. As protein: CASSGLESETQYF.

The genes are TRBV6-1 and TRBJ2-3; D remains unclear. V was trimmed by 7 bases and J by 1 base, leaving 12 bases between them. The CDR3 loop spans 14 amino acids. CDR1 and CDR2 from the germline V gene are MNHNS and SASEGT. The CDR3 region has the DNA TGTGCCAGCATTCCGGTCGAGGGCACAGATACGCAGTATTTT. Translating it yields CASIPVEGTDTQYF.

This clonotype came up many times. The J gene is TRBJ2-7, the V gene TRBV3-1; 9 bases map to TRBD2. From germline, CDR1 is LGHDT and CDR2 YNNKEL (reference sequence). Trimming took 5 bases from V and 4 from J; bases not matched to a gene: 3. This CDR3 region has 13 residues. The CDR3 DNA reads as TGTGCCAGCAGCGTGGGACTAGCTTACGAGCAGTACTTC. It specifies CASSVGLAYEQYF.

As concerns this clonotype: Mismatch with germline at one junction end may stem from a read error. The chain employs TRBV5-1 and TRBJ1-6; weak D call: TRBD1 (6 bases). Germline V gives CDR1 SGHRS, CDR2 YFSETQ. The length of the CDR3 is 14 residues. The CDR3 DNA reads as TGTGCCAGCAGCTTCGGACAGAGTAATTCACCCCTCCACTTT. Translated, it gives CASSFGQSNSPLHF.

The J gene is TRBJ2-2, the V gene TRBV7-9, with 8 bases identical to TRBD1. Germline V lookup: CDR1 SEHNR, CDR2 FQNEAQ (reference sequence). The CDR3 covers 15 residues. The V segment lost 3 bases and the J segment 8 bases; nucleotides outside the gene matches: 8. CDR3 in amino acids: CASSLTGDIYGELFF. The CDR3 DNA sequence: TGTGCCAGCAGCTTGACAGGGGATATCTATGGGGAGCTGTTTTTT. Full variable domain (remainder filled in from reference TRBV7-9 and TRBJ2-2): DTGVSQNPRHKITKRGQNVTFRCDPISEHNRLYWYRQTLGQGPEFLTYFQNEAQLEKSRLLSDRFSAERPKGSFSTLEIQRTEQGDSAMYLCASSLTGDIYGELFFGEGSRLTVL.

The V call is TRBV29-1, the J call TRBJ2-6; no firm D call. The ends were cut back, 1 base at V and 0 bases at J, with 10 bases in the middle. There are 16 residues in the CDR3. Germline assignment: CDR1 SQVTM and CDR2 ANQGSEA. The CDR3 sequence: CSVEGGGFSGANVLTF. The CDR3 DNA reads TGCAGCGTTGAAGGGGGTGGATTCTCTGGGGCCAACGTCCTGACTTTC.

This clonotype was recorded only once. The rearrangement joins TRBV9 to TRBJ1-2; D is ambiguous. Germline CDR1 is SGDLS and CDR2 is YYNGEE. The CDR3 is 9 amino acids. Trimming removed 6 bases at V and 13 bases at J, with 10 bases between. The CDR3 DNA reads TGTGCCAGCATCCTCGGTCCCACCTTC. Protein sequence: CASILGPTF.

J is TRBJ2-2 and V is TRBV2; 10 nucleotides agree with TRBD2. Trimming at V came to 5 bases and at J to 5 bases, leaving 5 bases not matched to a gene. CDR1 and CDR2 from the germline V gene are SNHLY and FYNNEI. This CDR3 is 15 amino acids long. In DNA form, the CDR3 reads TGTGCCAGCAGTCTAGCGGGAGTGGAGACCGGGGAGCTGTTTTTT. Its protein is CASSLAGVETGELFF.

This clonotype was picked up one time. Being one base from a much bigger clone, this may be a read error. The V call is TRBV10-3, the J call TRBJ2-1, with 7 bases lining up with TRBD2. This CDR3 is 14 amino acids long. Germline V lookup: CDR1 ENHRY, CDR2 SYGVKD. For the CDR3, the DNA is TGTGCCATTGGCCGGGGACTAACGCCGAATGAGCAGTCCTTC. Translated: CAIGRGLTPNEQSF.

The chain employs TRBV20-1 and TRBJ2-3; the D gene is possibly TRBD2 (6 bases). The germline V gene encodes CDR1 DFQATT and CDR2 SNEGSKA (reference sequence). The ends were cut back, 3 bases at V and 4 bases at J, with 14 bases in the middle. CDR3 size: 14 residues. The CDR3 nucleotides are TGCAGTGCTAGTCACGGGGCTAGCGCAGATACGCAGTATTTT. This translates into CSASHGASADTQYF.

The V call is TRBV7-8, the J call TRBJ2-3, with D possibly being TRBD2 (7 bases). The germline V gene encodes CDR1 SGHVS and CDR2 FQNEAQ. Trimming pared 5 bases from V and 3 bases from J, leaving 18 bases between. The CDR3 sequence is 16 residues long. Here the CDR3 reads CASSRGMGGRTDTQYF. The CDR3 DNA sequence: TGTGCCAGCAGCCGGGGTATGGGGGGGCGGACAGATACGCAGTATTTT.

This chain uses TRBV5-1 with TRBJ2-7, with 9 bases fitting TRBD2. The germline gives CDR1 SGHRS, CDR2 YFSETQ. V shed 4 bases and J 4 bases; nucleotides not matched to a gene: 6. The CDR3 is made up of 14 amino acids. This CDR3 reads CASSLVSGSYEQYF. CDR3 nucleotide sequence: TGCGCCAGCAGCCTCGTTAGCGGGAGTTACGAGCAGTACTTC.

A note on this clonotype: This may be a read error, as it is one base from a much larger clone. The CDR3 is CATSRDAGEAGELFF. The CDR3 DNA follows: TGTGCCACCAGCAGAGATGCAGGGGAAGCCGGGGAGCTGTTTTTT. The rearrangement joins TRBV15 to TRBJ2-2; perhaps TRBD1 as D (6 bases). Between the trimmed V and J ends, which lost 0 bases and 6 bases, there was a span of 11 bases. The CDR3 length is 15 residues. CDR1 is LNHNV, CDR2 YYDKDF, per germline (reference sequence).

The V gene is TRBV9, the J gene TRBJ2-5; no clear D. This CDR3 is built from 13 residues. V shed 0 bases and J shed 11 bases, with 14 bases lying between them. Germline CDR1 is SGDLS and CDR2 is YYNGEE. The CDR3 protein is CASSVGEDVEQYF. The CDR3 nucleotides read TGTGCCAGCAGCGTAGGGGAAGATGTAGAACAGTACTTC.

The rearrangement joins TRBV14 to TRBJ1-5; D gene uncertain. Germline assignment: CDR1 SGHDN and CDR2 FVKESK. CDR3 length equals 13 residues. Trimming stripped 2 bases from V and 4 bases from J, with 6 bases between. CDR3 sequence: CASSQHLNQPQHF. CDR3 in DNA: TGTGCCAGCAGCCAACATTTAAATCAGCCCCAGCATTTT.

The sample holds one count of this clonotype. V and J are TRBV7-6 and TRBJ2-1; 10 nucleotides line up with TRBD2. Germline V gene data show CDR1 as SGHVS and CDR2 as FNYEAQ. Unmatched junction bases numbered 9, after V lost 3 bases and J lost 10 bases. This CDR3 is 15 amino acids long. The CDR3, as DNA: TGTGCCAGCAGCTTCGAAGCGGGGGGGTCCAGGGAGCAGTTCTTC. As protein: CASSFEAGGSREQFF.

This clonotype appeared a few times. The rearrangement links TRBV7-9 to TRBJ2-7; D uncertain. Germline loops: CDR1 SEHNR, CDR2 FQNEAQ (reference sequence). Trimming stripped 5 bases from V and 3 bases from J, with 17 bases between. CDR3 length equals 15 residues. This chain's CDR3 is CASSVGPGRVYEQYF. The DNA of the CDR3 is TGTGCCAGCAGCGTAGGACCCGGTCGTGTCTACGAGCAGTACTTC.

This rearrangement joins TRBV7-2 to TRBJ2-1; D possibly matches TRBD1 or TRBD2 (6 bases each). V lost 5 bases to trimming and J lost 7 bases, with 15 bases between them. The CDR3 is 14 amino acids. Germline CDR1 SGHTA, CDR2 FQGNSA. CDR3 sequence reads: CASSPVGGQNEQFF. The CDR3 DNA reads as TGTGCCAGCAGCCCAGTAGGGGGGCAAAATGAGCAGTTCTTC.

V gene TRBV19 combines with J gene TRBJ1-1, with a tentative D call TRBD1 (5 bases). There are 13 residues in the CDR3. Germline V gives CDR1 LNHDA, CDR2 SQIVND (reference sequence). V was pared by 7 bases and J by 7 bases, with 16 bases between. The CDR3 loop is CASMLAGNNEAFF. Here the CDR3 DNA reads TGTGCCAGTATGTTAGCAGGGAATAATGAAGCTTTCTTT.